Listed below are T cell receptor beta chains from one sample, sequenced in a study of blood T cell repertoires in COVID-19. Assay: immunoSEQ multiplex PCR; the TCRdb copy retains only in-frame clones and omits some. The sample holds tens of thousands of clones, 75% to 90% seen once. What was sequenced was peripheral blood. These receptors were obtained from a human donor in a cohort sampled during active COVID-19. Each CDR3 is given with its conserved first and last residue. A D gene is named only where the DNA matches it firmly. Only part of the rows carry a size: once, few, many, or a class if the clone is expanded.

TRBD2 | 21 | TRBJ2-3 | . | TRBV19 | TGTGCCAGTAGTATAGTCTACTCGGGACTAGCGGGAGGACGAGGCGCAGATACGCAGTATTTT | CASSIVYSGLAGGRGADTQYF
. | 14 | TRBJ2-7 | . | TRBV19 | TGTGCCAGTAGTATTAGCCCAGCGGCCTACGAGCAGTACTTC | CASSISPAAYEQYF
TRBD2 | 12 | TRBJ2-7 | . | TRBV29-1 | TGCAGCGTCTCGGGACTAGCGACCGAGCAGTACTTC | CSVSGLATEQYF
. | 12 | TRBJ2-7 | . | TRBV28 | TGTGCCAGCGGCTACCAGGGTTACGAGCAGTACTTC | CASGYQGYEQYF
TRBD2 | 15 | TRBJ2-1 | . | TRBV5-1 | TGCGCCAGCAGCACTAGCGGGAGCTCCTACAATGAGCAGTTCTTC | CASSTSGSSYNEQFF
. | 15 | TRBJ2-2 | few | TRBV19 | TGTGCCAGTAGCACTAGTCCTTGGCCTACCGGGGAGCTGTTTTTT | CASSTSPWPTGELFF
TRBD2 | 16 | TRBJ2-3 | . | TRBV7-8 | TGTGCCAGCACCAAAGCGGGGGGTCAGGCGGGAGATACGCAGTATTTT | CASTKAGGQAGDTQYF
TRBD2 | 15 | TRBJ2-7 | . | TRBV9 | TGTGCCAGCAGCGTAGATGGTAGCGGGGGGTACGAGCAGTACTTC | CASSVDGSGGYEQYF
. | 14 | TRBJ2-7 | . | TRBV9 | TGTGCCAGCAGCGTAGGACAACGAAACTACGAGCAGTACTTC | CASSVGQRNYEQYF
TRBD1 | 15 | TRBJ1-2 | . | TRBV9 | TGTGCCAGCAGCGTAAGTCAGGGGGTTGGCTATGGCTACACCTTC | CASSVSQGVGYGYTF
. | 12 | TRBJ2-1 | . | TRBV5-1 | TGCGCCAGCAGACAGGGTTTAAATGAGCAGTTCTTC | CASRQGLNEQFF
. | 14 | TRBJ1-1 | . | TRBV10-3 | TGTGCCATCAGATCAATAATAGGGGGTACTGAAGCTTTCTTT | CAIRSIIGGTEAFF
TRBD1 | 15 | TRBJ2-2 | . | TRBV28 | TGTGCCAGCAGTCCACAGGGGGCGGGGACCGGGGAGCTGTTTTTT | CASSPQGAGTGELFF
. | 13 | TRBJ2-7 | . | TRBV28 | TGTGCCAGCAACAGGATCCTCATGGGTGAGCAGTACTTC | CASNRILMGEQYF
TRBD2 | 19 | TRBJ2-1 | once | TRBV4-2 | TGTGCCAGCAGCCAAGGCCCCCCCGGCGGGAGGGCGGCCTACAATGAGCAGTTCTTC | CASSQGPPGGRAAYNEQFF
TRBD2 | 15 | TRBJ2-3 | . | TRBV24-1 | TGTGCCACCAGTGACCCAGCGGGAGTCAGGGATACGCAGTATTTT | CATSDPAGVRDTQYF